A single sample is the source of the 19 T cell receptor beta chains below, sequenced in a study of blood T cells in healthy people across ages. PCR was performed a second time for roughly 7 to 12 cycles using a sample-barcoded 5' primer and a J-beta primer mix. TCRdb used MiXCR to reprocess the 5' RACE reads, holding one entry per CDR3 protein. Here the sample spans approximately 1,100,000 distinct CDR3 sequences, 40% to 55% being singletons. Source material: blood. These receptors were taken from a woman in her fifties or sixties in good health.

The chain joins TRBV2 to TRBJ2-3, with D hard to call. Germline V gives CDR1 SNHLY, CDR2 FYNNEI. The CDR3 has 15 residues. V was shortened by 8 bases and J by 0 bases, with 15 bases between the two germline ends. The CDR3, as DNA: TGTGCCAGCCTCATTAGGTCCTTTAGCACAGATACGCAGTATTTT. Protein product: CASLIRSFSTDTQYF.

This clonotype was counted only a few times. A read error is possible here, since a much larger clone lies one base away. V is TRBV29-1 and J is TRBJ2-7, with 10 bases fitting TRBD2. The ends lost 7 bases at V and 7 bases at J; junction bases unmatched: 10. CDR1 is SQVTM, CDR2 ANQGSEA, per germline. This CDR3 region has 13 residues. CDR3 protein: CSGASGSSGEQYF. DNA for the CDR3: TGCAGCGGCGCTAGCGGGAGCTCCGGTGAGCAGTACTTC.

The J gene is TRBJ2-5, the V gene TRBV20-1; tentatively, D is TRBD1 (6 bases). CDR1 DFQATT and CDR2 SNEGSKA come from the germline V gene (reference sequence). The length of the CDR3 is 12 residues. DNA of the CDR3: TGCAGGGCCATCAGGGGCGGGGAGACCCAGTACTTC. It encodes CRAIRGGETQYF.

CDR3 in amino acids: CASSQVTGGSGEQYF. DNA of the CDR3: TGTGCCAGCAGCCAAGTGACAGGGGGTTCTGGCGAGCAGTACTTC. The chain is built from TRBV14 and TRBJ2-7; 9 positions match TRBD1. CDR3 length: 15 amino acids. V was pared by 1 base and J by 6 bases, with 7 bases of the junction left unmatched. Germline assignment: CDR1 SGHDN and CDR2 FVKESK.

V gene TRBV27 combines with J gene TRBJ1-6, with D possibly being TRBD1 (6 bases). This CDR3 has 15 amino acids. Trimming left V 7 bases short and J 8 bases short, with 18 bases between. Per the germline V gene, CDR1 is MNHEY and CDR2 is SMNVEV (reference sequence). The CDR3 sequence: CASTRRGDSYSPLHF. The CDR3 DNA reads TGTGCCAGCACGAGAAGGGGGGACTCCTATTCACCCCTCCACTTT.

Turning to this clonotype: This may stem from a read error, because a much larger clone lies one nucleotide away. This sequence joins TRBV6-2 or TRBV6-3 and TRBJ2-1, with unresolved D. The J call may be mistaken, given a closer DNA end match to TRBJ2-7. There are 14 residues in the CDR3. Germline CDR1 MNHEY, CDR2 SVGEGT. The CDR3 protein is CASSTVPAYNEQYF. The CDR3 DNA reads TGTGCCAGCAGCACAGTCCCGGCCTACAATGAGCAGTACTTC.

The genes are TRBV20-1 and TRBJ2-1, with unresolved D. The CDR3 length is 15 residues. Germline CDR1 reads DFQATT; CDR2 reads SNEGSKA (reference sequence). Trimming took off 1 base at V and 2 bases at J, with 12 bases between the two ends. The DNA for the CDR3 is TGCAGTGCTAGAGGAATGAAGTCTCCCTACAATGAGCAGTTCTTC. This codes for CSARGMKSPYNEQFF.

This rearrangement joins TRBV10-3 to TRBJ2-5, with 12 bases lining up with TRBD2. The V gene end was trimmed by 4 bases and the J gene end by 2 bases; junction bases not matched to a gene: 2. The germline V gene encodes CDR1 ENHRY and CDR2 SYGVKD. The CDR3 length is 15 residues. The CDR3 sequence is CAISVLAGGQETQYF. The CDR3 DNA is TGTGCCATCAGTGTCCTAGCGGGAGGGCAAGAGACCCAGTACTTC.

Details on this clonotype: At one of its ends the junction is not consistent with the germline gene, which may arise from a read error. The chain combines TRBV7-9 with TRBJ2-3, with unresolved D. CDR3 length equals 15 residues. The germline CDR1 and CDR2 sequences are SEHNR and FQNEAQ (reference sequence). The CDR3 region is CPSSPLSLRTDTQYF. Here the CDR3 DNA reads TGTCCCAGCAGTCCTCTCTCTCTTCGCACAGATACGCAGTATTTT.

The chain links TRBV13 to TRBJ2-5, with a tentative D call TRBD2 (6 bases). The V end was cut by 2 bases, the J end by 11 bases, with 12 bases between. Germline CDR1 is PRHDT and CDR2 is FYEKMQ (reference sequence). The CDR3 is 12 amino acids. CDR3 sequence: CASSLRAGRQYF. In DNA form, the CDR3 reads TGTGCCAGCAGCTTAAGGGCGGGGAGGCAGTACTTC.

This clonotype was recorded a few times. CDR3 DNA: TGTGCCAGCAGTCCGATGACTAGCGGGGACAATGAGCAGTTCTTC. Its translation: CASSPMTSGDNEQFF. This sequence joins TRBV6-6 and TRBJ2-1; 11 positions agree with TRBD2. V was pared by 5 bases and J by 5 bases, with 5 bases of the junction left unmatched. The CDR3 extends over 15 amino acids. Germline V lookup: CDR1 MNHNY, CDR2 SVGAGI (reference sequence).

This sequence joins TRBV20-1 and TRBJ2-5, with 9 bases matching TRBD2. CDR1 is DFQATT, CDR2 SNEGSKA, per germline (reference sequence). The CDR3 is made up of 10 amino acids. The ends lost 6 bases at V and 7 bases at J; junction bases unmatched: 0. DNA of the CDR3: TGCAGTGCGCGGGGGGGGACCCAGTACTTC. Translation gives CSARGGTQYF.

The chain employs TRBV9 and TRBJ2-5; a weak D match, TRBD1 (6 bases). Germline CDR1 and CDR2: SGDLS and YYNGEE. The CDR3 totals 14 residues. V lost 3 bases and J 11 bases, leaving 20 bases between the germline ends. CDR3 in DNA: TGTGCCAGCAGCGCTGAACAGGGTTTCGATGAGCAGTACTTC. It translates to CASSAEQGFDEQYF.

The genes are TRBV9 and TRBJ2-1; 9 nucleotides agree with TRBD1. Germline-derived CDR1 and CDR2 are SGDLS and YYNGEE. The J segment lost 13 bases and the V segment lost 0 bases, leaving 8 bases of the junction unmatched. CDR3 length equals 14 residues. The CDR3: CASSVDSRDRVQFF. The CDR3 bases are TGTGCCAGCAGCGTAGATAGTCGGGACAGGGTTCAGTTCTTC.

CDR3 coding DNA: TGTGCCAGCAGCCAAGCGGGGGGGCAGTATTTT. This sequence encodes CASSQAGGQYF. J is TRBJ2-3 and V is TRBV14; 7 nucleotides line up with TRBD2. V trimming: 1 base; J trimming: 11 bases; junction bases outside the gene matches: 0. CDR3 length: 11 amino acids. The germline CDR1 and CDR2 sequences are SGHDN and FVKESK.

The V gene is TRBV5-6, the J gene TRBJ2-1; D is perhaps TRBD2 (5 bases). CDR3 length: 15 residues. Germline CDR1 reads SGHDT; CDR2 reads YYEEEE. Trimming removed 2 bases at V and 6 bases at J, with 15 bases between. The CDR3 spells CASSLRTGISNEQFF. The CDR3 DNA is TGTGCCAGCAGCTTACGGACTGGGATTAGCAATGAGCAGTTCTTC.

The V gene is TRBV11-2, the J gene TRBJ2-1, with D maybe TRBD2 (6 bases). The ends were cut back, 0 bases at V and 1 base at J, with 13 bases in the middle. Germline CDR1 reads SGHAT; CDR2 reads FQNNGV. This CDR3 region has 17 residues. The CDR3, as DNA: TGTGCCAGCAGCTTAGAAGGGGCAGGGACTTCCTACAATGAGCAGTTCTTC. Its translation is CASSLEGAGTSYNEQFF. Using reference TRBV11-2 and TRBJ2-1 for the parts outside the CDR3, the full variable domain is EAGVAQSPRYKIIEKRQSVAFWCNPISGHATLYWYQQILGQGPKLLIQFQNNGVVDDSQLPKDRFSAERLKGVDSTLKIQPAKLEDSAVYLCASSLEGAGTSYNEQFFGPGTRLTVL.

This clonotype was found once. Just one base apart from a much larger clone, this may be a read error. This sequence joins TRBV29-1 and TRBJ2-5; D may be TRBD2 (6 bases). The CDR3 spans 13 residues. Germline CDR1 is SQVTM and CDR2 is ANQGSEA. V lost 6 bases and J lost 11, with 22 bases in between. DNA of the CDR3: TGCAGCGTCAAAAGGGTAGGGAGGAATGAGCAGTACTTC. This sequence encodes CSVKRVGRNEQYF.

As DNA, the CDR3 is TGTGCCAGCAGTTACTCGGCAGGGGGCTGGTACACCGGGGAGCTGTTTTTT. Translation gives CASSYSAGGWYTGELFF. V usage is TRBV6-5 and J usage is TRBJ2-2, with 8 bases that match TRBD1. The CDR3 consists of 17 residues. V lost 0 bases to trimming and J lost 3 bases; unmatched junction nucleotides: 6. CDR1 is MNHEY, CDR2 SVGAGI, per germline.